The entry that follows covers one T cell receptor (beta chain) sequence. This entry belongs to a study of T cell responses to AZD1222 COVID-19 vaccine. Some clones are missing from TCRdb's copy, which holds only in-frame ones; the method was immunoSEQ multiplex PCR. The data show some 110,000 clones, 80% to 90% seen once. This CDR3 is built from 14 residues. V shed 1 base and J 10 bases; nucleotides not matched to a gene: 5. Per germline, CDR1 SEHNR and CDR2 FQNEAQ (reference sequence). The origin of this receptor is an adult in good health. The source material was peripheral blood, sampled on day 0 of AZD1222 vaccination. This chain links TRBV7-9 with TRBJ2-4; 9 bases map to TRBD1. The CDR3 DNA reads as TGTGCCAGCAGCTTAGTGGGACAGGGATTAATTCAGTACTTC. Amino acids: CASSLVGQGLIQYF.